The 17 T cell receptor beta chains below were found in one sample sequenced in a study of cytomegalovirus exposure and HLA in healthy donors (dated 2017 in TCRdb). The method was the immunoSEQ multiplex PCR assay. For the multiplex PCR, a mixture combining 60 forward primers for TCR Vbeta segments and 13 reverse primers for TCR Jbeta segments was used. The immuneACCESS repertoire file appears here via TCRdb, limited to in-frame rearrangements. These files lack a portion of the clones; in checked studies, under half of the deficit traces to unresolved V genes, and the cause of the others is not known. In this sample the table shows approximately 92,000 clones, roughly 63% of which occur a single time. Jointly, the top ten make up approximately 2.7% of the sample. The sample comprised PBMCs. Receptor source: a man aged 45-60 years in good health and CMV-seronegative.

The V gene is TRBV6-1, the J gene TRBJ2-7, with 7 bases fitting TRBD1. V shed 6 bases and J 4 bases; nucleotides not matched to a gene: 9. Per the germline V gene, CDR1 is MNHNS and CDR2 is SASEGT. The CDR3 contains 14 residues. The CDR3, as DNA: TGTGCCAGCAGGCTTACAGGGGCCTGGTACGAGCAGTACGTC. It translates to CASRLTGAWYEQYV.

As regards this clone: The junction does not match germline at one end; this may be a read error. The chain carries TRBV4-3 and TRBJ1-1; perhaps TRBD1 as D (6 bases). The germline gives CDR1 LGHNA, CDR2 YSLEER. CDR3 length: 14 amino acids. The CDR3 sequence is CASSLSGWDTEAFF. As DNA, the CDR3 is TGCGCCAGCAGCCTGTCTGGGTGGGACACAGAAGCTTTCTTT.

The V call is TRBV7-9, the J call TRBJ2-2, with D maybe TRBD1 (6 bases). CDR1 and CDR2 (germline): SEHNR, FQNEAQ (reference sequence). The CDR3 has 16 amino acids. Trimming removed 3 bases from V and 2 bases from J, with 13 bases in between. The CDR3 reads CASSFELGANTGELFF. The CDR3 DNA follows: TGTGCCAGCAGCTTTGAACTGGGGGCCAACACCGGGGAGCTGTTTTTT.

V and J are TRBV6-5 and TRBJ2-3; 10 bases agree with TRBD2. Germline V CDR1 and CDR2: MNHEY, SVGAGI. This CDR3 spans 16 amino acids. Germline trimming cut 2 bases from V and 2 bases from J; bases unmatched to any gene: 4. The CDR3 nucleotides read TGTGCCAGCAGTTACCCCAGCGGGGGGGCCACAGATACGCAGTATTTT. Protein product: CASSYPSGGATDTQYF.

This clone is a singleton in its sample. DNA for the CDR3: TGTGCCAGCAGTTACAGGGAGGACTCACCCCTCCACTTT. Its translation is CASSYREDSPLHF. V is TRBV6-5 and J is TRBJ1-6; the D is unclear. V lost 2 bases and J 10 bases, leaving 9 bases between the germline ends. Germline lookup yields CDR1 MNHEY and CDR2 SVGAGI. The CDR3 has 13 residues.

V is TRBV2 and J is TRBJ1-2; D is unclear. The CDR3 spans 13 residues. Trimming stripped 7 bases from V and 7 bases from J, with 16 bases between. Per germline, CDR1 SNHLY and CDR2 FYNNEI. DNA for the CDR3: TGTGCCAGCACCACGACACGGATCCCTGGCTACACCTTC. This gives the protein CASTTTRIPGYTF.

This chain joins TRBV29-1 and TRBJ2-5, with TRBD2 matching over 15 bases. Per germline, CDR1 SQVTM and CDR2 ANQGSEA. The CDR3 covers 15 residues. Trimming at V came to 1 base and at J to 5 bases, leaving 2 bases not matched to a gene. In DNA, the CDR3 is TGCAGCGTTGAAGGGACTAGCGGGGGGGACGAGACCCAGTACTTC. This translates into CSVEGTSGGDETQYF.

This chain uses TRBV7-7 with TRBJ2-5, with D tentatively TRBD2 (5 bases). The CDR3 covers 12 residues. CDR1 is SSHAT and CDR2 is FNYEAQ in the germline V gene (reference sequence). CDR3 DNA sequence: TGTGCTAGTTCCCTGCAAGAGGGAATCCAGTACTTC. It is translated as CASSLQEGIQYF.

The gene calls are TRBV5-1 and TRBJ2-5; D is unclear. CDR1 is SGHRS and CDR2 is YFSETQ in the germline V gene. CDR3 length: 14 residues. The V gene lost 7 bases and the J gene lost 0 bases, with 13 bases spanning the gap. CDR3 DNA sequence: TGCGCCAGCGGTGACGGAGCGAACCAAGAGACCCAGTACTTC. The encoded protein is CASGDGANQETQYF.

This clone appeared a single time. V gene TRBV11-2 combines with J gene TRBJ1-5; D not certain. This CDR3 has 15 residues. Germline V gene data show CDR1 as SGHAT and CDR2 as FQNNGV. Trimming left V 5 bases short and J 0 bases short, with 11 bases between. In DNA form, the CDR3 reads TGTGCCAGCAGCCCCACCGGTTATAGCAATCAGCCCCAGCATTTT. It translates to CASSPTGYSNQPQHF. The full variable domain, with the rest looked up from reference TRBV11-2 and TRBJ1-5, is EAGVAQSPRYKIIEKRQSVAFWCNPISGHATLYWYQQILGQGPKLLIQFQNNGVVDDSQLPKDRFSAERLKGVDSTLKIQPAKLEDSAVYLCASSPTGYSNQPQHFGDGTRLSIL.

V usage is TRBV28 and J usage is TRBJ2-1, with 9 bases aligning to TRBD1. Trimming removed 10 bases from V and 7 bases from J; junction bases left unmatched: 14. CDR1 is MDHEN, CDR2 SYDVKM, per germline. This CDR3 comprises 15 residues. CDR3: CATHPPGQGGNEQFF. DNA of the CDR3: TGTGCCACACACCCTCCGGGACAGGGAGGGAATGAGCAGTTCTTC.

The genes are TRBV5-1 and TRBJ2-2, with D possibly TRBD1 on 5 matching bases. With 0 bases removed from V and 7 bases from J, the gap between germline ends came to 10 bases. This CDR3 is 14 amino acids long. The germline V gene encodes CDR1 SGHRS and CDR2 YFSETQ. The CDR3 DNA reads TGCGCCAGCAGCTTGGGACAGCCGGGCGGGGAGCTGTTTTTT. Translation: CASSLGQPGGELFF.

This chain links TRBV2 with TRBJ2-5; weak D call: TRBD1 (6 bases). In germline, CDR1 is SNHLY, CDR2 FYNNEI. Trimming stripped 4 bases from V and 4 bases from J, with 16 bases between. The CDR3 loop spans 15 amino acids. The CDR3 DNA reads TGTGCCAGCAGTGCTCTCCAGGGGATAGGAGAGACCCAGTACTTC. This encodes CASSALQGIGETQYF.

The chain employs TRBV5-1 and TRBJ1-1; D remains unclear. In germline, CDR1 is SGHRS, CDR2 YFSETQ. The CDR3 is 14 amino acids. With 1 base removed from V and 1 base from J, the gap between germline ends came to 8 bases. In DNA form, the CDR3 reads TGCGCCAGCAGCTTGTTAGCGGGGAACACTGAAGCTTTCTTT. Translation gives CASSLLAGNTEAFF.

The CDR3 protein is CASSLDRGYGYTF. In DNA form, the CDR3 reads TGTGCCAGCAGTTTGGACAGGGGCTATGGCTACACCTTC. This rearrangement joins TRBV28 to TRBJ1-2, with 9 bases fitting TRBD1. Trimming removed 3 bases from V and 4 bases from J; junction bases left unmatched: 0. The CDR3 contains 13 residues. CDR1 MDHEN and CDR2 SYDVKM come from the germline V gene.

This chain joins TRBV13 and TRBJ2-5, with 10 bases aligning to TRBD1. V lost 3 bases and J lost 5; bases outside the gene matches: 6. The CDR3 extends over 15 amino acids. The germline V gene encodes CDR1 PRHDT and CDR2 FYEKMQ (reference sequence). Written as DNA, the CDR3 is TGTGCCAGCAGCTTGAGGACAGGGGGGCTCGAGACCCAGTACTTC. Protein: CASSLRTGGLETQYF.

This clone was counted a few times. V gene TRBV10-3 combines with J gene TRBJ1-6, with 7 bases aligning to TRBD1. The length of the CDR3 is 15 residues. Germline V gene sequence: CDR1 ENHRY, CDR2 SYGVKD. J lost 5 bases, V lost 10 bases, and 11 bases had no gene match. In DNA form, the CDR3 reads TGTGCCACCCGAGATTCTGGACAGGATAATTCACCCCTCCACTTT. As protein: CATRDSGQDNSPLHF.